This note documents a single T cell receptor (beta chain) sequence. Its cognate antigen has yet to be identified. No base quality information exists; no much larger clone differs at one position. These data belong to a study of blood T cell repertoires in COVID-19 (dated by TCRdb to the early 2020s). For the wider study: The collaborator samples originated in the United States, Italy and Spain and spanned the acute and convalescent phases of COVID-19. The material from the prospective study consisted of cDNA or gDNA derived from T cells, B-cell-depleted T cells, or PBMCs. A freely available public database, intended as a resource for researchers studying the immune response to SARS-CoV-2, is where the repertoires were released. Where available, HLA class I and class II types were obtained from metadata supplied by the sample provider rather than from assay-based typing. The samples were drawn from the first 160 participants of the ongoing ImmuneRACE study and from roughly 1,300 subjects provided by 6 global collaborators. Subjects who had been exposed to COVID-19, were actively infected with it, or had recovered from it provided the deeply sampled blood TCRbeta repertoires that made up the dataset. Nearly every sample came with metadata listing a de-identified subject ID, COVID-19 status, age in years and sex.

Points the paper makes about the study in general: Clinical and demographic metadata were provided uncurated, with the amount varying by source and participant.

TCRbeta CDR3 regions were amplified from genomic DNA by means of the immunoSEQ Assay, a bias-controlled multiplex PCR. From the authors' description of their analysis: Within the assay, amplification of reference gene primers was used to estimate how many nucleated cells each sample contained. Sequence reads were collapsed and filtered to measure the absolute abundance of every unique TCRbeta CDR3 rearrangement. For each sample, productive Simpson clonality was calculated as the square root of Simpson's diversity index over productive rearrangements. The immuneACCESS repertoire file appears here via TCRdb, limited to in-frame rearrangements. These files lack a portion of the clones; in checked studies, under half of the deficit traces to unresolved V genes, and the cause of the others is not known. V, J and clone size are those of that table, while D and trimming were read from the DNA. This sample comprises 35,000 to 55,000 clones, about 87% of them detected only once. Approximately 4.7% of the sample is held by the ten biggest clonotypes.

Unmatched junction bases come to 1, with V trimmed by 0 bases and J by 1 base. Measured from the cysteine to the phenylalanine, the CDR3 is 15 residues long. Solely the CDR3 DNA is kept, with 45 bases framed from the first base. CDR1 and CDR2 are drawn from the germline V gene: SGDLS, YYNGEE. Each collaborating institution followed its own protocols to collect whole blood in K2EDTA tubes. For TCRbeta analysis, collaborators shipped samples in one of three forms: frozen whole blood, isolated PBMCs, or DNA extracted from either of those sample types. Sequencing input: peripheral blood. The sequence was collected from a human donor in a cohort sampled during active COVID-19. The chain is encoded by TRBV9 joined to TRBJ2-1; the central 7 bases match TRBD2. The base sequence is TGTGCCAGCAGCGTAGGGACTAGTTCCTACAATGAGCAGTTCTTC. This sequence encodes CASSVGTSSYNEQFF.